This TCR beta chain came from a study of Ad26.COV2.S vaccination and SARS-CoV-2 variants. Whole-study context: Into the muscle, Ad26.COV2.S was dosed once or twice, 56 days apart.

Findings of the study overall: Breadth and depth estimates from TCRs may understate total T cell responses.

The V end was cut by 5 bases, the J end by 2 bases, with 13 bases between. Germline CDR1 is MNHEY and CDR2 is SVGAGI. The CDR3 consists of 14 residues. Treatment here: some 20 received Ad26.COV2.S at low or high dose, single or two shots; about 5 received placebo; per-sample allocation not given. On day 63 after the first injection, vaccine and placebo recipients gave samples. This clone was observed once. Its antigen is not identified. Assay: immunoSEQ multiplex PCR; the TCRdb copy retains only in-frame clones and omits some. Found here are hundreds of thousands of clones, 70% to 90% of them singletons; the top ten hold over 1.3%.

The sample in question was peripheral blood, obtained in a trial of Ad26.COV2.S vaccine versus placebo. The chain links TRBV6-5 to TRBJ2-7; no clear D. This clonotype originated in a person between 18 and 60 years old who received the Ad26.COV2.S COVID-19 vaccine or a placebo. In nucleotides, the CDR3 is TGTGCCAGCAGTACACCAGGTGGCCCCTACGAGCAGTACTTC. Its translation: CASSTPGGPYEQYF.